This TCR beta chain originates from a study of T cells in localized non-small cell lung cancer. The CDR3 is 13 residues long. CDR1 is WSHSY and CDR2 is SAAADI in the germline V gene. With 8 bases removed from V and 9 bases from J, the gap between germline ends came to 17 bases. The method was immunoSEQ multiplex PCR; TCRdb's version includes in-frame clones alone and lacks a portion of them. The data contain 2,000 or so clones, 20% to 30% of them singletons. A note on this clone: What it binds is not known.

Broader study findings: Uninvolved adjacent lung had the highest recorded T cell clonality, with tumor below it. The appearance of a median about 60 of the top 100 tumor clones was seen in adjacent lung. Because only a single region of the tumor was sequenced, heterogeneity remains possible.

Sequenced material: lung tumor tissue, taken before any cancer treatment. The V and J genes are TRBV10-2 and TRBJ2-4; D might be TRBD1 (5 bases). The TCR comes from a woman aged 35-75 years with stage III squamous cell lung carcinoma. CDR3 loop: CASGEPGSSIQYF. In DNA, the CDR3 is TGCGCCAGCGGCGAGCCAGGGTCAAGCATTCAGTACTTC.